This entry concerns a single TCR beta chain. Its target is unknown. Populations obtained by sorting all exceeded 95% purity. Isolated RNA was reverse transcribed in full, so expressed TCRB transcripts were sequenced. The repertoire was sequenced with immunoSEQ multiplex PCR; TCRdb's copy has only in-frame clones and lacks some. This sample has approximately 250,000 clones, with roughly 13% found just once. The sample belongs to a study of beta chain features in type 1 diabetes. Trimming at V came to 0 bases and at J to 4 bases, leaving 5 bases not matched to a gene. The germline gives CDR1 SGHNT, CDR2 YYREEE (reference sequence). The CDR3 spans 16 residues. General observations from the study: Whether HLA type affects TCRB rearrangement stayed undetermined in the present work.

The sample comprised naive CD4+ T cells from blood. The clonotype comes from a woman aged 40 to 50 in good health. This chain links TRBV5-4 with TRBJ2-1, with 9 bases aligning to TRBD2. CDR3 DNA sequence: TGTGCCAGCAGCTTGGCCCCTAGCGGGGTGTACAATGAGCAGTTCTTC. Translated: CASSLAPSGVYNEQFF.